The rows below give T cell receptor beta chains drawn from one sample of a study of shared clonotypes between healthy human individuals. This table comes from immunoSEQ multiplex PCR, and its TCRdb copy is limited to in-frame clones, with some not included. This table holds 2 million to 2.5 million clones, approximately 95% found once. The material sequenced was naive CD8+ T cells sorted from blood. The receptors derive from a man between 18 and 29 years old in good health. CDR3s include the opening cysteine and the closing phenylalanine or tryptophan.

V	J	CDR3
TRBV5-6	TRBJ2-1	CASSLDFGQGTYNEQFF
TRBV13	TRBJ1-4	CASSLQTGVNEKLFF
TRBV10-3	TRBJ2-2	CAIRDHTGELFF
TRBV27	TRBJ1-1	CASSYGRTGFEAFF
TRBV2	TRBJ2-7	CASSEVGGRTSVGEQYF
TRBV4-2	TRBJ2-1	CASTPGSGGYNEQFF
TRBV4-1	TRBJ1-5	CASSSGYSNQPQHF
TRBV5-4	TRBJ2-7	CASSVTSSEQYF
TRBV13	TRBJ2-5	CASSLTTGLRETQYF
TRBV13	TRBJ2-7	CASSSRRGQGLDEQYF
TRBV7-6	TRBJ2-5	CASSLRARMETQYF
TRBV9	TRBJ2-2	CASSEGGPGELFF
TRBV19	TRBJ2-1	CASSTGTVSYNEQFF
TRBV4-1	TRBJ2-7	CASSSGGLYEQYF
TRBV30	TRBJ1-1	CAWSVQGAANTEAFF
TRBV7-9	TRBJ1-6	CASSRGNSPLHF
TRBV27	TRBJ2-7	CASTGAGEQYF
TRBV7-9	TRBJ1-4	CASSPPTGPNEKLFF
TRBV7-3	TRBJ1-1	CASSLWGGHTEAFF
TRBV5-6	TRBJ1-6	CASSGDRGTSSYNSPLHF
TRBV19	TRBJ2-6	CASSISLVKTGANVLANVLTF
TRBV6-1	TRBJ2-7	CASSAEDGRVSYEQYF
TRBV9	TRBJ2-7	CASSPGGDGSSYEQYF
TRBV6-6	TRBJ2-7	CASTGGGGYEQYF
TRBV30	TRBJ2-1	CAWSHAASGGIYNEQFF
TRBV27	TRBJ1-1	CASRVGGKTEAFF
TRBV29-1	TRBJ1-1	CSVEDTGQVRYTEAFF
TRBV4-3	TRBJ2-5	CASSQDHSVQETQYF
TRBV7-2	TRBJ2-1	CASSWDGLAGDFLF